These 2 T cell receptor beta chains share one sample of origin, sequenced in a study of T cells after somatic rescue of genetic block. Sequencing used immunoSEQ multiplex PCR; TCRdb keeps in-frame clones, though not all of them. The sample shows over 10,000 clones, roughly 73% of them seen only once. Sequencing used peripheral blood mononuclear cells (PBMCs). The receptors here all came from a boy aged 5-17 years.

This rearrangement joins TRBV5-4 to TRBJ2-7, with 10 bases lining up with TRBD1. Germline V lookup: CDR1 SGHNT, CDR2 YYREEE (reference sequence). With V trimmed by 2 bases and J by 5 bases, 4 bases remained unmatched. The CDR3 has 14 residues. CDR3 loop: CASSFSGTGDEQYF. The CDR3 nucleotides are TGTGCCAGCAGCTTTTCCGGGACAGGGGACGAGCAGTACTTC. Full variable domain (missing parts from reference TRBV5-4 and TRBJ2-7): ETGVTQSPTHLIKTRGQQVTLRCSSQSGHNTVSWYQQALGQGPQFIFQYYREEENGRGNFPPRFSGLQFPNYSSELNVNALELDDSALYLCASSFSGTGDEQYFGPGTRLTVT.

By sample fraction, this clone is medium-sized. V usage is TRBV28 and J usage is TRBJ2-7; perhaps TRBD1 as D (6 bases). This CDR3 contains 13 residues. Germline V gene sequence: CDR1 MDHEN, CDR2 SYDVKM. Trimming removed 7 bases from V and 3 bases from J, with 13 bases in between. The CDR3 loop is CASTLTGSYEQYF. For the CDR3, the DNA is TGTGCCAGCACCCTCACAGGGAGCTACGAGCAGTACTTC.